The 19 T cell receptor beta chains reported below all come from one sample, sequenced in a study of T cell repertoires in cytomegalovirus infection. TCRdb fed the reads into MiXCR, producing one record per CDR3 protein. The profile shows about 360,000 distinct CDR3 sequences, around a sixth of them singletons. The sequencing sample was made of PBMCs. Every receptor here comes from a human donor in good health (CMV status not recorded). Some clones in this sample may be carry-over from other donors' samples.

On this clonotype itself: A much larger clonotype is one base distant, so this may be a read error. The chain employs TRBV7-2 and TRBJ2-1; TRBD2 agrees at 15 bases. J gave up 3 bases and V 6 bases, and 12 bases lay outside the gene matches. CDR1 and CDR2 from the germline V gene are SGHTA and FQGNSA. The CDR3 runs to 19 residues. This chain's CDR3 is CASSRKSGLAGGDYNEQFF. CDR3 bases: TGTGCCAGCAGTCGCAAGAGCGGACTAGCGGGAGGGGACTACAATGAGCAGTTCTTC.

This clonotype was picked up many times. V gene TRBV7-8 combines with J gene TRBJ2-5; no definite D call. V lost 1 base and J 0 bases, leaving 9 bases between the germline ends. The germline V gene encodes CDR1 SGHVS and CDR2 FQNEAQ. The CDR3 has 15 amino acids. The CDR3 region is CASSLGHRNQETQYF. The CDR3 nucleotides are TGTGCCAGCAGCTTAGGGCACAGAAACCAAGAGACCCAGTACTTC.

This clonotype turned up a few times. This sequence joins TRBV5-1 and TRBJ2-7, with 11 bases lining up with TRBD1. Trimming removed 3 bases from V and 9 bases from J; junction bases left unmatched: 11. The CDR3 runs to 15 residues. Looked up from germline, CDR1 is SGHRS and CDR2 is YFSETQ. The CDR3 protein is CASSSSGTGGSGQYF. The CDR3, as DNA: TGCGCCAGCAGCTCGTCCGGGACAGGGGGGTCTGGGCAGTACTTC.

This clonotype was detected many times. This rearrangement joins TRBV28 to TRBJ1-3; D gene uncertain. Germline CDR1 is MDHEN and CDR2 is SYDVKM. V was shortened by 5 bases and J by 2 bases, with 13 bases between the two germline ends. The CDR3 loop spans 15 amino acids. CDR3 region: CASSPTVGAGNTIYF. The CDR3 DNA is TGTGCCAGCAGTCCTACTGTTGGGGCTGGAAACACCATATATTTT.

This clonotype was counted only a few times. The CDR3 spells CSARPPGTEPDTQYF. CDR3 DNA sequence: TGCAGTGCTAGACCTCCCGGGACAGAACCAGATACGCAGTATTTT. This chain joins TRBV20-1 and TRBJ2-3, with TRBD1 identical over 7 bases. The germline gives CDR1 DFQATT, CDR2 SNEGSKA (reference sequence). J was trimmed by 4 bases and V by 2 bases; bases with no gene match: 9. The CDR3 covers 15 residues.

With regard to this clonotype: This sequence may be a read error, since a much larger clone differs from it by one base. V usage is TRBV6-5 and J usage is TRBJ2-1; 10 nucleotides align to TRBD2. Germline V gene sequence: CDR1 MNHEY, CDR2 SVGAGI. CDR3 length equals 15 residues. The ends lost 5 bases at V and 4 bases at J; junction bases unmatched: 5. CDR3 sequence reads: CASSPGTSAYNEQFF. Here the CDR3 DNA reads TGTGCCAGCAGTCCCGGGACTAGCGCATACAATGAGCAGTTCTTC.

In this sample, this clonotype turned up many times. The rearrangement joins TRBV7-9 to TRBJ2-1; 12 bases agree with TRBD2. Unmatched junction bases numbered 3, after V lost 5 bases and J lost 4 bases. This CDR3 comprises 15 residues. Germline loops: CDR1 SEHNR, CDR2 FQNEAQ (reference sequence). The chain's CDR3 is CASSTTSGRYNEQFF. CDR3 DNA: TGTGCCAGCAGCACGACTAGCGGGAGATACAATGAGCAGTTCTTC.

This clonotype was seen at least ten times. The V gene is TRBV12-3 or TRBV12-4, the J gene TRBJ2-1; D not certain. V shed 2 bases and J shed 1 base, with 9 bases lying between them. The CDR3 totals 15 residues. CDR3 coding DNA: TGTGCCAGCAGTTTACCCGGATCGTCCTACAATGAGCAGTTCTTC. Its protein is CASSLPGSSYNEQFF.

The gene calls are TRBV12-5 and TRBJ2-5; 8 bases align to TRBD2. Trimming took 6 bases from V and 4 from J; bases not matched to a gene: 7. CDR1 LGHNT and CDR2 FRNRAP come from the germline V gene. The CDR3 spans 14 residues. The CDR3 bases are TGTGCTAGTGGCCGGGGGGGGGCCGGAGAGACCCAGTACTTC. This codes for CASGRGGAGETQYF.

Ten or more counts support this clonotype. The V call is TRBV7-6, the J call TRBJ2-2; D is uncertain. CDR1 SGHVS and CDR2 FNYEAQ come from the germline V gene. The CDR3 has 15 residues. Trimming removed 2 bases at V and 0 bases at J, with 7 bases between. CDR3 coding DNA: TGTGCCAGCAGCTTACAGGACGCGAACACCGGGGAGCTGTTTTTT. It encodes CASSLQDANTGELFF.

This chain connects TRBV7-1 to TRBJ1-2, with D perhaps TRBD1 (6 bases). TRBV7-1 is identified as an open reading frame with a role that is uncertain. Deletions cut 7 bases from V and 4 bases from J, with 22 bases between. The CDR3 has 16 residues. In DNA form, the CDR3 reads TGTGCCAGCACCCACTCCAACAGGGTAGGACTCTATGGCTACACCTTC. Amino acid sequence: CASTHSNRVGLYGYTF.

There are a few counts of this clonotype. This chain uses TRBV23-1 with TRBJ2-1, with a possible D match to TRBD2 (6 bases). Being an ORF, TRBV23-1 has a function that is uncertain. The CDR3 length is 15 residues. The ends were cut back, 2 bases at V and 3 bases at J, with 11 bases in the middle. CDR3 in DNA: TGCGCCAGCAGTCAACCGGGACTGGTCTACAATGAGCAGTTCTTC. Its translation is CASSQPGLVYNEQFF.

CDR3 sequence reads: CASSHSGSSYEQYF. For the CDR3, the DNA is TGTGCCAGCAGCCATAGCGGGAGCTCCTACGAGCAGTACTTC. J is TRBJ2-7 and V is TRBV7-2; 9 positions match TRBD2. Germline V gene data show CDR1 as SGHTA and CDR2 as FQGNSA. Germline trimming cut 5 bases from V and 0 bases from J; bases unmatched to any gene: 2. The CDR3 is 14 amino acids.

This clonotype has more than one count but fewer than ten. The chain has TRBV7-9 and TRBJ2-7; D is unresolved. With 3 bases removed from V and 6 bases from J, the gap between germline ends came to 9 bases. Germline V gene sequence: CDR1 SEHNR, CDR2 FQNEAQ (reference sequence). The CDR3 runs to 12 residues. The CDR3 reads CASSFESGEQYF. The CDR3 DNA reads TGTGCCAGCAGCTTCGAATCCGGCGAGCAGTACTTC.

The V and J genes are TRBV5-1 and TRBJ2-7; 10 positions match TRBD2. CDR1 and CDR2 (germline): SGHRS, YFSETQ. Losses at the gene ends were 0 bases for V and 9 bases for J; bases not matched to a gene: 12. This CDR3 comprises 16 residues. CDR3 in DNA: TGCGCCAGCAGCTTGGGTAGCGGGGGGCCAATTGATGGGCAGTACTTC. This codes for CASSLGSGGPIDGQYF.

This clonotype was seen at least ten times. The V gene is TRBV7-2, the J gene TRBJ1-5, with D perhaps matching TRBD1 (6 bases). Trimming removed 5 bases from V and 3 bases from J, with 11 bases in between. The germline V gene has CDR1 SGHTA and CDR2 FQGNSA. The CDR3 consists of 14 residues. The CDR3 sequence: CASSQGLSNQPQHF. In DNA, the CDR3 is TGTGCCAGCAGCCAGGGGTTATCCAATCAGCCCCAGCATTTT. Filled out from reference TRBV7-2 and TRBJ1-5, the complete variable domain reads GAGVSQSPSNKVTEKGKDVELRCDPISGHTALYWYRQSLGQGLEFLIYFQGNSAPDKSGLPSDRFSAERTGGSVSTLTIQRTQQEDSAVYLCASSQGLSNQPQHFGDGTRLSIL.

This clonotype was observed a handful of times. The chain links TRBV30 to TRBJ2-7; possible D gene TRBD1, 6 bases. Germline CDR1 GTSNPN, CDR2 SVGIG (reference sequence). The V end was cut by 6 bases, the J end by 5 bases, with 14 bases between. CDR3 length: 12 residues. The CDR3 DNA sequence: TGTGCCTGCCATGGGACAAGCAACGAGCAGTACTTC. Protein: CACHGTSNEQYF.

This chain uses TRBV2 with TRBJ2-1; a possible D gene is TRBD2 (6 bases). CDR1 and CDR2 (germline): SNHLY, FYNNEI. The CDR3 has 12 residues. Trimming took off 6 bases at V and 10 bases at J, with 13 bases between the two ends. In DNA form, the CDR3 reads TGTGCCAGCAGGTTGGAGGGCGGGGAGCAGTTCTTC. It translates to CASRLEGGEQFF.

This sequence joins TRBV6-2 or TRBV6-3 and TRBJ2-7; 11 nucleotides match TRBD2. The CDR3 totals 16 residues. Germline V lookup: CDR1 MNHEY, CDR2 SVGEGT. V trimming: 2 bases; J trimming: 7 bases; junction bases outside the gene matches: 10. CDR3 amino acids: CASSYRTSGSRVEQYF. CDR3 nucleotides: TGTGCCAGCAGTTACCGAACTAGCGGGAGCCGGGTTGAGCAGTACTTC.